This is a list of T cell receptor beta chains from one sample in a study of CD8+ T cells in alopecia areata. Data came from immunoSEQ multiplex PCR; TCRdb stores just in-frame clones and leaves some out. In the table there are about 300,000 clones, 58% of which are singletons. The sequences come from CD4+ T cells sorted from blood, collected at week 24, from a patient treated with tofacitinib. Receptors originate from a human donor with alopecia areata. CDR3s include the opening cysteine and the closing phenylalanine or tryptophan. The order of the fields is CDR3 length, clone size, V gene, D gene, J gene, CDR3 DNA, CDR3 protein. A D gene is named only where the DNA matches it firmly. Expanded clones are given a class, and other clones once, few, many or no size at all.

length: 14
size: -
V: TRBV7-9
D: -
J: TRBJ1-1
DNA: TGTGCCAGCAGCTTCACGGGGTTGAACACTGAAGCTTTCTTT
CDR3: CASSFTGLNTEAFF

length: 11
size: few
V: TRBV29-1
D: -
J: TRBJ2-1
DNA: TGCAGCGTTGGGCGGGCTAGCGAACGGTTCTTC
CDR3: CSVGRASERFF

length: 13
size: -
V: TRBV2
D: -
J: TRBJ2-4
DNA: TGTGCCAGCGAGGAGAGGGGCAAAAACATTCAGTACTTC
CDR3: CASEERGKNIQYF

length: 16
size: -
V: TRBV28
D: -
J: TRBJ1-5
DNA: TGTGCCAGCAGTTTAATCGGCCACATTAGCAATCAGCCCCAGCATTTT
CDR3: CASSLIGHISNQPQHF

length: 15
size: once
V: TRBV4-2
D: -
J: TRBJ1-1
DNA: TGTGCCAGCAGCCAAGAGGGTCGACAGAACACTGAAGCTTTCTTT
CDR3: CASSQEGRQNTEAFF

length: 10
size: few
V: TRBV30
D: -
J: TRBJ2-5
DNA: TGTGCCTGGAGTCGAGAGACCCAGTACTTC
CDR3: CAWSRETQYF

length: 12
size: many
V: TRBV18
D: -
J: TRBJ2-3
DNA: TGTGCCAGCTCACCACCCACAGATACGCAGTATTTT
CDR3: CASSPPTDTQYF

length: 14
size: -
V: TRBV29-1
D: TRBD1
J: TRBJ2-3
DNA: TGCAGCACGAATCGGGGGACAGGGCAAGATACGCAGTATTTT
CDR3: CSTNRGTGQDTQYF

length: 13
size: -
V: TRBV29-1
D: TRBD1
J: TRBJ1-2
DNA: TGCAGCGTGGGACAGTCCGGGAACTATGGCTACACCTTC
CDR3: CSVGQSGNYGYTF

length: 15
size: few
V: TRBV10-3
D: -
J: TRBJ1-6
DNA: TGTGCCATCAGGGAAACGGACGCCCGGAATTCACCCCTCCACTTT
CDR3: CAIRETDARNSPLHF

length: 12
size: -
V: TRBV12-2
D: -
J: TRBJ2-7
DNA: TGTGCCAGCAGCTACCCAGGCCCCGAGCAGTACTTC
CDR3: CASSYPGPEQYF

length: 15
size: few
V: TRBV29-1
D: TRBD2
J: TRBJ2-1
DNA: TGCAGCGTTGGGTCTAGCGGAGAACTCTACAATGAGCAGTTCTTC
CDR3: CSVGSSGELYNEQFF

length: 15
size: few
V: TRBV7-2
D: -
J: TRBJ1-5
DNA: TGTGCCAGCAGCACCACACCCTTTAGCAATCAGCCCCAGCATTTT
CDR3: CASSTTPFSNQPQHF

length: 14
size: -
V: TRBV29-1
D: TRBD2
J: TRBJ2-1
DNA: TGCAGCGTTGTATCGCGGGGGGCTTACAATGAGCAGTTCTTC
CDR3: CSVVSRGAYNEQFF

length: 13
size: few
V: TRBV29-1
D: TRBD1
J: TRBJ1-2
DNA: TGCAGCGTTGAAAGGGGACAGAACTATGGCTACACCTTC
CDR3: CSVERGQNYGYTF

length: 14
size: -
V: TRBV27
D: -
J: TRBJ2-5
DNA: TGTGCCACCAAGCAAGACAGGTTAATAGAGACCCAGTACTTC
CDR3: CATKQDRLIETQYF